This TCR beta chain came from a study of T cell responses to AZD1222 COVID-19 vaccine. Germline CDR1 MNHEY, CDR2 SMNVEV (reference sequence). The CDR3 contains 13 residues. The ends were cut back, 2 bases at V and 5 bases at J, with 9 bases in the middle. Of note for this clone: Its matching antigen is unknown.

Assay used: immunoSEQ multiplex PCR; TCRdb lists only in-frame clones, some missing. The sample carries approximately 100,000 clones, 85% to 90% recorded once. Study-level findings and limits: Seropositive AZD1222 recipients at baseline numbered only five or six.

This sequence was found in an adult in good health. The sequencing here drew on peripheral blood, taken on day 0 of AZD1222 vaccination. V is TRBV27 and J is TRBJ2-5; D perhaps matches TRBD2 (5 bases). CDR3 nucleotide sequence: TGTGCCAGCAGTTTACCGGGGTCGGAGACCCAGTACTTC. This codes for CASSLPGSETQYF.